The T cell receptor beta chain described here comes from a study of blood T cell repertoires in COVID-19. Study context: Recovered status applied to Cohort 3 donors who had two consecutive negative PCRs. It also applied to those with clearance or with symptom resolution.

Enrolled through a virtual design, the participants were between about 18 and 89 years of age and came from some 25 US areas. Participant-given clinical history determined each cohort assignment. The data were produced by immunoSEQ multiplex PCR, yet TCRdb's version contains in-frame clones alone and is incomplete. Of 350,000 to 400,000 clones in the sample, about 89% were seen once. The source of this sequence is a man aged 40-55 years in a cohort exposed to, infected with or recovered from COVID-19 (not recorded which). Sequenced input: PBMCs or T cells enriched from blood (not recorded which).

CDR3 nucleotides: TGTGCCAGCAATTCGGACGGGAGTAATGATGAGCAGTTCTTC. Protein sequence: CASNSDGSNDEQFF. This chain connects TRBV2 to TRBJ2-1; possible D gene TRBD2, 6 bases. CDR1 and CDR2 from the germline V gene are SNHLY and FYNNEI. Trimming shortened V by 7 bases and J by 8 bases, and 18 bases separated the two germline ends. The length of the CDR3 is 14 residues.